Sequencing of this T cell receptor (beta chain) was carried out in a study of a mutant IDH1 vaccine in newly diagnosed glioma. Study summary: During weeks 1, 3, 5, 7, 11, 15, 19 and 23, patients received eight vaccinations.

Clones were read by immunoSEQ multiplex PCR, and TCRdb kept only the in-frame ones, dropping some. In the table there are 20,000 to 25,000 clones, just under 90% of which are singletons. Notes on this clone: Its antigen is currently unknown.

As for time point: week 11, during vaccination. Doses of 300 ug of mutant IDH1 20-mer peptide were given with topical imiquimod. New WHO grade 3 or 4 astrocytomas that were IDH1-mutant and ATRX-lost occurred in the donors. CDR1 and CDR2 from the germline V gene are SGHVS and FQNEAQ. V lost 2 bases and J 6 bases, leaving 8 bases between the germline ends. The CDR3 spans 13 residues. The rearrangement uses TRBV7-8 and TRBJ1-5; D may be TRBD1 (6 bases). The clonotype was recovered from a woman between 35 and 50 years old with glioma. The sample consisted of PBMCs, taken from a glioma patient whose treatment included an IDH1 peptide vaccine. CDR3 protein: CASSLQGSQPQHF. The CDR3 coding sequence is TGTGCCAGCAGCTTACAGGGGTCTCAGCCCCAGCATTTT. Full variable domain (outside the CDR3, taken from reference TRBV7-8 and TRBJ1-5): GAGVSQSPRYKVAKRGQDVALRCDPISGHVSLFWYQQALGQGPEFLTYFQNEAQLDKSGLPSDRFFAERPEGSVSTLKIQRTQQEDSAVYLCASSLQGSQPQHFGDGTRLSIL.